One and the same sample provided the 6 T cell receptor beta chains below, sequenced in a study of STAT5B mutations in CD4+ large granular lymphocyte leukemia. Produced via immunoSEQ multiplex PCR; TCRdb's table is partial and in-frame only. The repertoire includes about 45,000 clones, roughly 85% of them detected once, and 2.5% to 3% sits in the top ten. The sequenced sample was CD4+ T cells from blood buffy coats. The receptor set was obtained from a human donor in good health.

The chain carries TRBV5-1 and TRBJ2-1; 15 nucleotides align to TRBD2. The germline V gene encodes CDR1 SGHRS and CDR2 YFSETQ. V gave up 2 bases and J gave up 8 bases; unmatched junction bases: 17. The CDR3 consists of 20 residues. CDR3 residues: CASSFGLAGGLWGGWDEQFF. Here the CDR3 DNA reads TGCGCCAGCAGCTTCGGACTAGCGGGAGGGCTGTGGGGGGGGTGGGATGAGCAGTTCTTC. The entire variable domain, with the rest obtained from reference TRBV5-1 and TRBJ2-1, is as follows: KAGVTQTPRYLIKTRGQQVTLSCSPISGHRSVSWYQQTPGQGLQFLFEYFSETQRNKGNFPGRFSGRQFSNSRSEMNVSTLELGDSALYLCASSFGLAGGLWGGWDEQFFGPGTRLTVL.

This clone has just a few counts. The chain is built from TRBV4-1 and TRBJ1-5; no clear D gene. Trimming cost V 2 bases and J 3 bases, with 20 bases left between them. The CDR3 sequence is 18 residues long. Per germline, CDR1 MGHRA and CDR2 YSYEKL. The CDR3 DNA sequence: TGCGCCAGCAGCCAACAGCTAGAAATTGGCAGGTACAATCAGCCCCAGCATTTT. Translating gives CASSQQLEIGRYNQPQHF.

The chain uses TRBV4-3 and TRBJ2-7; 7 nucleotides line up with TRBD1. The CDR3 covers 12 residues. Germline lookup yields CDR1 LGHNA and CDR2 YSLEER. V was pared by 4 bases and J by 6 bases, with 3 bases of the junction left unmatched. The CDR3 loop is CASSPAGGEQYF. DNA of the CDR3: TGCGCCAGCAGCCCAGCAGGGGGCGAGCAGTACTTC.

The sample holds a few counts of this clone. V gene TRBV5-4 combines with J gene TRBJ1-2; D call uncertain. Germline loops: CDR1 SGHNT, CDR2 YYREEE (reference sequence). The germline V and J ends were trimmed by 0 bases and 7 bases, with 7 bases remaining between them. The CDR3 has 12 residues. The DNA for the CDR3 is TGTGCCAGCAGCTTGGGGGCCAGTGGCTACACCTTC. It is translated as CASSLGASGYTF.

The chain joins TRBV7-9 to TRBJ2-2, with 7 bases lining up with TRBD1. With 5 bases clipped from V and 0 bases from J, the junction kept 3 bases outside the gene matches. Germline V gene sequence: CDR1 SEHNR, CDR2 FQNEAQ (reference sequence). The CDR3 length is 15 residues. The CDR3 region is CASSRDSSNTGELFF. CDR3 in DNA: TGTGCCAGCAGCCGGGACAGTTCGAACACCGGGGAGCTGTTTTTT.

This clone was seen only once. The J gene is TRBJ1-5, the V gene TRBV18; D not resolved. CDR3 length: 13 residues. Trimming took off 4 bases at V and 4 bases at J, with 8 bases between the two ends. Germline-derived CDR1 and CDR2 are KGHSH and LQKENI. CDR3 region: CASSQAANQPQHF. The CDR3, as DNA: TGTGCCAGCTCACAGGCAGCAAATCAGCCCCAGCATTTT.